This TCR beta chain is drawn from a study of blood T cell repertoires in COVID-19. Study-level information: Sites across the United States, Italy and Spain contributed samples from acute and convalescent COVID-19. The analysed material was cDNA or gDNA that came from T cells, B-cell-depleted T cells, or PBMCs.

This clone was detected a few times. Per the authors' pipeline: Amplification of reference gene primers provided the estimated nucleated cell counts. Assay used: immunoSEQ multiplex PCR; TCRdb lists only in-frame clones, some missing. That table is the source of V, J and clone size, and D and trimming were worked out from the DNA. The table shows a few hundred thousand clones, with 75% to 90% occurring only once. Germline V gene data show CDR1 as SGDLS and CDR2 as YYNGEE. Between the trimmed V and J ends, which lost 0 bases and 1 base, there was a span of 11 bases. This CDR3 has 15 residues. The chain recombines TRBV9 with TRBJ2-7; possibly TRBD2 for D (5 bases). This clonotype originated in a woman in her thirties with active or convalescent COVID-19. Sequenced: peripheral blood. The CDR3 region is CASSVAPGLSYEQYF. The CDR3 DNA reads as TGTGCCAGCAGCGTAGCTCCGGGATTGTCCTACGAGCAGTACTTC.